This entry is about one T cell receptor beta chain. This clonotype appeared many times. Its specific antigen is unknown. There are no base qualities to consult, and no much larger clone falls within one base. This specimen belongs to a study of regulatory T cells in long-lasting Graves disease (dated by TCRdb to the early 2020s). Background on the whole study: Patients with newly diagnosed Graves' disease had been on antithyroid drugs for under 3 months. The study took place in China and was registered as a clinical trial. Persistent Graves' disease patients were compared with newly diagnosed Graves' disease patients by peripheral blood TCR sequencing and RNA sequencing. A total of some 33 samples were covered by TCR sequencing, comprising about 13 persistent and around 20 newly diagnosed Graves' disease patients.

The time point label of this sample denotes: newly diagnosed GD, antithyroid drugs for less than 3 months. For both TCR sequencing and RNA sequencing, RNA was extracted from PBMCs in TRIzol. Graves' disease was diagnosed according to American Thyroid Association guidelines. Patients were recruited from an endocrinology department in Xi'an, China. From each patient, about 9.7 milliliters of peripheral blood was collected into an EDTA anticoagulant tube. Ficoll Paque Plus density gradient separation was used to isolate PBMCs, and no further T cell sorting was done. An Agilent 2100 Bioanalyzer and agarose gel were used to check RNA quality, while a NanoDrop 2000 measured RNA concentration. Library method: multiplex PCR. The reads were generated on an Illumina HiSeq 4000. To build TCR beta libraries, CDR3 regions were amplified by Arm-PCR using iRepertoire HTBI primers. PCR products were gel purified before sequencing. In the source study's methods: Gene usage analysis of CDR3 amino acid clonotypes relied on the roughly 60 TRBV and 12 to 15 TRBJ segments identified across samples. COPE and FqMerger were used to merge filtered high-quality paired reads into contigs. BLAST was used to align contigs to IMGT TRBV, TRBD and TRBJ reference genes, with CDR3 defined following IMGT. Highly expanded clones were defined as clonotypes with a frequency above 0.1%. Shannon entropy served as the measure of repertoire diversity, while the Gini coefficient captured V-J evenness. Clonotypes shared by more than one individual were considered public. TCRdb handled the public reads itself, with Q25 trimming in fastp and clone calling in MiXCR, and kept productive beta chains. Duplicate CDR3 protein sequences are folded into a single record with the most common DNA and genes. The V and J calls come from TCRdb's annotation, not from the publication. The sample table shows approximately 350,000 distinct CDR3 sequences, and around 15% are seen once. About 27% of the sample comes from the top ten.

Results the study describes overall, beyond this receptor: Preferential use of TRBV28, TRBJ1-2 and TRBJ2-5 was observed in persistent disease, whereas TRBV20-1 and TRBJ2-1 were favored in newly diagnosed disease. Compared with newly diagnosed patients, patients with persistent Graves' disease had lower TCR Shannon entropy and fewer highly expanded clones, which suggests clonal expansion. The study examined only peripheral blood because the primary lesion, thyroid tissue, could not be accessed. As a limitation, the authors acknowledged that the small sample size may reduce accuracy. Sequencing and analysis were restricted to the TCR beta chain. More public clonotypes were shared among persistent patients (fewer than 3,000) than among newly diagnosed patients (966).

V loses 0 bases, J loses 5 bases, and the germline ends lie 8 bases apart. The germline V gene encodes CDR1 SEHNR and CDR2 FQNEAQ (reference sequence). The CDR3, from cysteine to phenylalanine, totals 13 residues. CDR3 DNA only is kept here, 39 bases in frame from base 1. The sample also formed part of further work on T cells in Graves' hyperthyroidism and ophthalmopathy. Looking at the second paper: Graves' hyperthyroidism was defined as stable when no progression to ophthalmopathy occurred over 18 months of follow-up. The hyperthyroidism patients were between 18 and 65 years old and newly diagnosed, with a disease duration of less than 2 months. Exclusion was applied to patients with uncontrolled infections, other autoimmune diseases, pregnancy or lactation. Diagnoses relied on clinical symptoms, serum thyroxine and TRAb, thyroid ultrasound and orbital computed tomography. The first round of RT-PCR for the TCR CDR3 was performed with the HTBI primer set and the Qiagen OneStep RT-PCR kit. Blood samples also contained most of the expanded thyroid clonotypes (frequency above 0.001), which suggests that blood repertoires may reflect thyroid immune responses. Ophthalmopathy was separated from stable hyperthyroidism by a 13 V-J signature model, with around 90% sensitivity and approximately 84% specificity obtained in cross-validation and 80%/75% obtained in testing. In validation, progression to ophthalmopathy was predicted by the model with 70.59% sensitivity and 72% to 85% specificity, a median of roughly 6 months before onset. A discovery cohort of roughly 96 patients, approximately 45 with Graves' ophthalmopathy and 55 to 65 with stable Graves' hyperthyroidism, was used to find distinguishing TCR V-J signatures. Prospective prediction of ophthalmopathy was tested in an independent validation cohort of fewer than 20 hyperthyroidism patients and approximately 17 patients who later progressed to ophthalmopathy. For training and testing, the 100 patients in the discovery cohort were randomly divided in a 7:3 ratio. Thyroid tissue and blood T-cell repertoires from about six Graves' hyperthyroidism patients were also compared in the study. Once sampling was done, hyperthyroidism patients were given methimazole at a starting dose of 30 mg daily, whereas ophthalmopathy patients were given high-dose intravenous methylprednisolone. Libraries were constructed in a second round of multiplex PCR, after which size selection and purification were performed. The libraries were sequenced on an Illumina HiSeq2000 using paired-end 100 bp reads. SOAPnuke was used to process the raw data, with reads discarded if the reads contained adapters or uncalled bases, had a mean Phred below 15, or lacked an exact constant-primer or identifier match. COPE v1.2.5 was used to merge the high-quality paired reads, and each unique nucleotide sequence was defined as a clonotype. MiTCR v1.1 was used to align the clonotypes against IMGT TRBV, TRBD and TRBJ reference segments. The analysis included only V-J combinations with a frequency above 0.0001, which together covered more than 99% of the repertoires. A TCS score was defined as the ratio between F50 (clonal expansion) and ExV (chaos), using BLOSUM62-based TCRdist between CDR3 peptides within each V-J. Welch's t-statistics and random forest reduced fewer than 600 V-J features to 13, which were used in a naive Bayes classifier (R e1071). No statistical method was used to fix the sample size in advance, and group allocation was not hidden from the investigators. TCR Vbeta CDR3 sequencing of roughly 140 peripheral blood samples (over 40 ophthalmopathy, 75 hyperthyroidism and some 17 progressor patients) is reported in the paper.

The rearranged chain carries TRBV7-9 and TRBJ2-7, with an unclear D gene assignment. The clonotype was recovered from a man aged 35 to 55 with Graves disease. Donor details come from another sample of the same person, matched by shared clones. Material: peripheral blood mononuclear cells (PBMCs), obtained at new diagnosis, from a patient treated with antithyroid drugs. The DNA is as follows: TGTGCCAGCAGCTTAGCCAGGTCCCACGAGCAGTACTTC. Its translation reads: CASSLARSHEQYF.